This entry features one T cell receptor beta chain sequence. Clones were sequenced by immunoSEQ multiplex PCR, and TCRdb holds only the in-frame ones, with some missing. The sample shows about 230,000 clones, roughly 80% of them seen only once. The sample belongs to a study of blood T cell repertoires in COVID-19. Across the study: Samples came from the United States, Italy and Spain, spanning acute and convalescent COVID-19.

This CDR3 contains 13 residues. Germline V lookup: CDR1 SGHRS, CDR2 YFSETQ. The ends were cut back, 4 bases at V and 6 bases at J, with 10 bases in the middle. Material for sequencing was peripheral blood. This TCR was recovered from a woman older than 75 with acute or convalescent COVID-19. This sequence joins TRBV5-1 and TRBJ2-2, with D perhaps TRBD2 (5 bases). DNA for the CDR3: TGCGCCAGCAGCGAAGGGAGCGCCGGGGAGCTGTTTTTT. This encodes CASSEGSAGELFF.